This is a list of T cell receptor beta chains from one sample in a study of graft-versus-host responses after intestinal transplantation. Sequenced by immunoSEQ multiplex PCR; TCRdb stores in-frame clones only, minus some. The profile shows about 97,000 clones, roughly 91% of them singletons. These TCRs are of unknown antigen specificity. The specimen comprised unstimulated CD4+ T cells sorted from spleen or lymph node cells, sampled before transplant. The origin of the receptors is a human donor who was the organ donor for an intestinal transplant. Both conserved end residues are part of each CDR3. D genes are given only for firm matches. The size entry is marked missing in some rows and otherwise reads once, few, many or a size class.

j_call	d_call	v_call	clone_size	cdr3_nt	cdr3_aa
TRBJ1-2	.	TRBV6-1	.	TGTGCCAGCAGAGCCACGTTGAACTATGGCTACACCTTC	CASRATLNYGYTF
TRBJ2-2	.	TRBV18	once	TGTGCCAGCTCACCGGAACGGGGGACGTACACCGGGGAGCTGTTTTTT	CASSPERGTYTGELFF
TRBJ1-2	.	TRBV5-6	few	TGTGCCAGCAGCTTCCCCAACAGGGCCCGAGAAGGCTACACCTTC	CASSFPNRAREGYTF
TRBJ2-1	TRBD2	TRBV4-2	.	TGTGCCAGCAGCCCCAGGACTAGCATTCATGAGCAGTTCTTC	CASSPRTSIHEQFF
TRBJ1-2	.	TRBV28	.	TGTGCCAGCACCCCCCGCGGCCCTTATGGCTACACCTTC	CASTPRGPYGYTF
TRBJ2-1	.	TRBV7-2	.	TGTGCCAGCAGCCCCAGGAGGGGAGATGAGCAGTTCTTC	CASSPRRGDEQFF
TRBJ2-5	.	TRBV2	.	TGTGCCAGCAGAGCTAGCTTTATAGAGACCCAGTACTTC	CASRASFIETQYF
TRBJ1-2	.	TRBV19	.	TGTGCCAGTACTTTTTTTGCGCTAGCTAACTATGGCTACACCTTC	CASTFFALANYGYTF
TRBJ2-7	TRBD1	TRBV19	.	TGTGCCAGTAGTATTAGGACAGGGTATCACGAGCAGTACTTC	CASSIRTGYHEQYF
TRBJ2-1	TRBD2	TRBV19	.	TGTGCCAGTAGTGAGCGGGGGGGCCATGAGCAGTTCTTC	CASSERGGHEQFF
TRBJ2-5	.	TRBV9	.	TGTGCCAGCAGCGTAGGTAGACTAGAAAAAGAGACCCAGTACTTC	CASSVGRLEKETQYF
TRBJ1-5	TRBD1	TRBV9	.	TGTGCCAGCAGTAGGACAGGTCTCAATCAGCCCCAGCATTTT	CASSRTGLNQPQHF
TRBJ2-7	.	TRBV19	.	TGTGCCAGTAGTATAGGCAGGGGAGCTTTCCTATCCCGCGAGCAGTACTTC	CASSIGRGAFLSREQYF
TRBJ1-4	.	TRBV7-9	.	TGTGCCAGCAGCCCACGACAGTACAATGAAAAACTGTTTTTT	CASSPRQYNEKLFF
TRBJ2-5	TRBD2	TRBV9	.	TGTGCCAGCAGCGTAGGCGGGGGGGTTGGACAAGAGACCCAGTACTTC	CASSVGGGVGQETQYF
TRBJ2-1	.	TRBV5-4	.	TGTGCCAGCAGCTTGAATGGAGCAAGTTCCTACAATGAGCAGTTCTTC	CASSLNGASSYNEQFF